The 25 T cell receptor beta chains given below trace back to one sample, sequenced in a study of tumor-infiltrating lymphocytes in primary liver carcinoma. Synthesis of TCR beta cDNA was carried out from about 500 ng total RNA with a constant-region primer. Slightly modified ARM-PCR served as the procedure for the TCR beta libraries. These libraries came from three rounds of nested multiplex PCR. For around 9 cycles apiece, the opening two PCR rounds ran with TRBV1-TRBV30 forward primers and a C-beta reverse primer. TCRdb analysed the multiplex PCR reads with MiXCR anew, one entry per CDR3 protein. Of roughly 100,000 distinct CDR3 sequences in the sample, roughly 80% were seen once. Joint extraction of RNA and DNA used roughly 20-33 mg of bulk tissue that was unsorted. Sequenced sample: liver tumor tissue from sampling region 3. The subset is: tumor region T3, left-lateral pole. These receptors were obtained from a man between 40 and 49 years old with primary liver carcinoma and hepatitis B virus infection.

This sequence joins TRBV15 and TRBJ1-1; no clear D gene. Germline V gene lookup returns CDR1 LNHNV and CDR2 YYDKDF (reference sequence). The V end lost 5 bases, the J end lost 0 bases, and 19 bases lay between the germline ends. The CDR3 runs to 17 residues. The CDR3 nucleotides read TGTGCCACCAGCCCCAGTCGGCCCTCTGGGATGAACACTGAAGCTTTCTTT. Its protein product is CATSPSRPSGMNTEAFF.

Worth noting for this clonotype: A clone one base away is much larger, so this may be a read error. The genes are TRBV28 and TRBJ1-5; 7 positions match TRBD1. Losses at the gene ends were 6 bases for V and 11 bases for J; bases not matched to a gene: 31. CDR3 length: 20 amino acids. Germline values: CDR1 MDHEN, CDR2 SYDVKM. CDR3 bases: TGTGCCAGCAGAGATGACAGGGCCGCCCATAGCCTCACCTCCAAGTGGACCCAGCATTTT. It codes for CASRDDRAAHSLTSKWTQHF.

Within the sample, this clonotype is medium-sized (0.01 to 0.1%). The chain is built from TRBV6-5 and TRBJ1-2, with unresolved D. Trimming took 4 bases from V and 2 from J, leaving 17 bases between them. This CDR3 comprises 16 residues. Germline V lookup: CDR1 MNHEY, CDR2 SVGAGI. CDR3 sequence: CASSSGVGVVNYGYTF. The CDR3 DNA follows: TGTGCCAGCAGTTCCGGGGTCGGGGTCGTCAACTATGGCTACACCTTC.

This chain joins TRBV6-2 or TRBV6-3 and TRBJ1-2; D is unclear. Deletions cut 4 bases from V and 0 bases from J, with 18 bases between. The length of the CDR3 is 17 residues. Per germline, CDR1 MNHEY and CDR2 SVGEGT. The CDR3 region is CASSSPRVIDSNYGYTF. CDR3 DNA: TGTGCCAGCAGTTCTCCGAGAGTTATAGATTCTAACTATGGCTACACCTTC.

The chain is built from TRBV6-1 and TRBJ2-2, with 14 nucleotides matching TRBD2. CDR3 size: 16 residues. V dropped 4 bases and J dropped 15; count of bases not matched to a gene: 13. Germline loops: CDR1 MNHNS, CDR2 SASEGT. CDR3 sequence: CASSVTSGRAGGKMFF. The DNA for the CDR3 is TGTGCCAGCAGTGTGACTAGCGGGAGGGCCGGCGGGAAGATGTTTTTT.

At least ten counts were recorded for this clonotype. CDR3 amino acids: CAISATGLGETQYF. DNA for the CDR3: TGTGCCATCAGTGCGACAGGGTTGGGAGAGACCCAGTACTTC. This chain links TRBV10-3 with TRBJ2-5; 7 nucleotides match TRBD1. V lost 4 bases and J lost 4; bases outside the gene matches: 6. Germline V CDR1 and CDR2: ENHRY, SYGVKD. CDR3 size: 14 residues.

This chain's CDR3 is CASSLDTGLGTDIQYF. The CDR3, as DNA: TGTGCCAGCAGCTTAGATACGGGGTTGGGCACAGATATACAGTATTTT. This chain joins TRBV11-2 and TRBJ2-3; D is perhaps TRBD2 (5 bases). The CDR3 contains 16 residues. Germline CDR1 SGHAT, CDR2 FQNNGV. V lost 0 bases, J lost 12 bases, and 22 bases lay in between.

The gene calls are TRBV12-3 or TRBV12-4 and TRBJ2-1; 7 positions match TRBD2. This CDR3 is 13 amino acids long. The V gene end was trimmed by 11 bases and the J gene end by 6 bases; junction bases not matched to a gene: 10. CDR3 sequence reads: CAGQFGGGNEQFF. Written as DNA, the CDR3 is TGTGCCGGCCAATTTGGCGGGGGCAATGAGCAGTTCTTC.

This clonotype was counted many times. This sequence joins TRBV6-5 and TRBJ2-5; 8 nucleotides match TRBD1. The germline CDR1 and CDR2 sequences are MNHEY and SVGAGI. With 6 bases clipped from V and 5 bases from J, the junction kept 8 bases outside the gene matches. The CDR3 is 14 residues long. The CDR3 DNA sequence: TGTGCCAGCAGCTACGCAGGGGGCAAGGAGACCCAGTACTTC. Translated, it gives CASSYAGGKETQYF.

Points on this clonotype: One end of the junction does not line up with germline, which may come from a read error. The CDR3 loop reads CAGSRGVANTEAFF. In nucleotides, the CDR3 is TGCGCCGGCAGCCGCGGGGTGGCTAACACTGAAGCTTTCTTT. The chain is built from TRBV4-1 and TRBJ1-1; D not certain. The CDR3 sequence is 14 residues long. Germline lookup yields CDR1 MGHRA and CDR2 YSYEKL.

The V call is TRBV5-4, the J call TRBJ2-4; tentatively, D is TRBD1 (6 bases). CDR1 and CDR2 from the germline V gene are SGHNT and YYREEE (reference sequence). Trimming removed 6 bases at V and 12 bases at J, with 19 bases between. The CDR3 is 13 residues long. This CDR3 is CASNSGQRDTQYF. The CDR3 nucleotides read TGTGCCAGCAACTCCGGACAGAGGGACACTCAGTACTTC.

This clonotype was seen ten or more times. CDR3 sequence: CASSFIELGQTQYF. The CDR3, as DNA: TGTGCCAGCAGTTTTATAGAGTTGGGTCAGACCCAGTACTTC. J is TRBJ2-5 and V is TRBV28; D gene ambiguous. Trimming removed 3 bases from V and 6 bases from J, with 14 bases in between. Germline V CDR1 and CDR2: MDHEN, SYDVKM. The CDR3 is made up of 14 amino acids.

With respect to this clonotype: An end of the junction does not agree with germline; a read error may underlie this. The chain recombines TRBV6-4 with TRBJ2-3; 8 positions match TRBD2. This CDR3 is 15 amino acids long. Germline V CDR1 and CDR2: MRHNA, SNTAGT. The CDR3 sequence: CASSKAGAGTDMQYF. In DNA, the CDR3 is TGTGCCAGCAGTAAAGCGGGAGCGGGCACAGATATGCAGTATTTT.

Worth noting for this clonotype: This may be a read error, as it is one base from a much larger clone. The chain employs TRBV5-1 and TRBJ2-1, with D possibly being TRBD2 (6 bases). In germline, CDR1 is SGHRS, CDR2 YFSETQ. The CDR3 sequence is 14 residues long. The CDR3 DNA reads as TGCGCCAGCAGCTATTCGGGAGCCTACAATAAGCAGTTCTTC. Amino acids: CASSYSGAYNKQFF.

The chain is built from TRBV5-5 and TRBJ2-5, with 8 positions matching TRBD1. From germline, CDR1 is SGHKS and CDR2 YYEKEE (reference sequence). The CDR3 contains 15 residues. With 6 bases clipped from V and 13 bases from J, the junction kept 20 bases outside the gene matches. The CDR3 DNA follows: TGTGCCAGCAACTTAGCCAAAACAGGGGGAGAGATCCGGTACTTC. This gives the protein CASNLAKTGGEIRYF.

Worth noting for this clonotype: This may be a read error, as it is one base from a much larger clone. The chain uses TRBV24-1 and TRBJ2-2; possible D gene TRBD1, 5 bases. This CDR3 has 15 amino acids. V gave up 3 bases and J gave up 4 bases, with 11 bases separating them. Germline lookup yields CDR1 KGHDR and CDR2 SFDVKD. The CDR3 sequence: CATSDPNRGTGELFF. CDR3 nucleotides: TGTGCCACCAGTGATCCGAATAGGGGCACCGGGGAGCTGTTTTTT.

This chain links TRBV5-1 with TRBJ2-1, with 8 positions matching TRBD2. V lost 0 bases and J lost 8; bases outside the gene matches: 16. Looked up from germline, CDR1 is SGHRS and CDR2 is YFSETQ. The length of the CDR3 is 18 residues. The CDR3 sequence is CASSLVGKRLAGYDEQFF. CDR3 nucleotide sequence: TGCGCCAGCAGCTTGGTAGGGAAGCGCCTAGCGGGTTACGATGAGCAGTTCTTC.

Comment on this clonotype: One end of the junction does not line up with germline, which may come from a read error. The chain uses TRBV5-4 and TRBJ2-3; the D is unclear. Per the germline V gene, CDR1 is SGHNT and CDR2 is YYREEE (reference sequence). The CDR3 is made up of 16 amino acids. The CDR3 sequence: CASNLLALGPTDTQYF. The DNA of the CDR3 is TGTGCCAGCAACTTGCTCGCGTTAGGGCCCACAGATACGCAGTATTTT.

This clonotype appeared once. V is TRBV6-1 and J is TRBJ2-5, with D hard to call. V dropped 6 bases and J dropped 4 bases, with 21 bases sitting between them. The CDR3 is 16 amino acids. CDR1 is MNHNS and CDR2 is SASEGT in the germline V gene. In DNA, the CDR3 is TGTGCCAGCAGAGTTCGGGTGACAAGCTCCCGAGAGACCCAGTACTTC. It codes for CASRVRVTSSRETQYF.

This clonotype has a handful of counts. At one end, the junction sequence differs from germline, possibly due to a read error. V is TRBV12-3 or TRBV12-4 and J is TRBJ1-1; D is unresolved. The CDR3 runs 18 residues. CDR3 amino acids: CASNQTGPPARVNTEAFF. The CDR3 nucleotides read TGTGCCAGCAACCAAACCGGGCCCCCGGCGCGGGTGAACACTGAAGCTTTCTTC.

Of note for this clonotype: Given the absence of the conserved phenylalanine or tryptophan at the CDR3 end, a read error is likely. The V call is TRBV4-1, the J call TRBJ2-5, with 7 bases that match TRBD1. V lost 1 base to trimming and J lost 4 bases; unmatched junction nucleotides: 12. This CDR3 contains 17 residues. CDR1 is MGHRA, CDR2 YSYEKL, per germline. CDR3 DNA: TGCGCCAGCAGCCAAGCCTTTCGGGGCCACAGGGGAGAGACCCAGTACTAC. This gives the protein CASSQAFRGHRGETQYY.

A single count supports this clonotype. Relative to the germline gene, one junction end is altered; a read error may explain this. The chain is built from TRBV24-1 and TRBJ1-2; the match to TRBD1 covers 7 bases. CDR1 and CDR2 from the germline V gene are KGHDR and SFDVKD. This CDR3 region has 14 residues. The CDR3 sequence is CAISVSGTVYGYTF. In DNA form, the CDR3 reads TGTGCCATCAGTGTTTCCGGGACAGTCTATGGCTACACCTTC.

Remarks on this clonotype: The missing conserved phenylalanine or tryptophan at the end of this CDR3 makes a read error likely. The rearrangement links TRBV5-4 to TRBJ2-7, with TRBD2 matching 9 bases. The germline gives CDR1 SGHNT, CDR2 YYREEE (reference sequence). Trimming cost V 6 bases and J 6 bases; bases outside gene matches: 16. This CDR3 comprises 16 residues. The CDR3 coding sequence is TGTGCCAGCAACAAGACTAGCGGAGGTCGAGGGGCCGAGCAGTACTTA. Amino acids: CASNKTSGGRGAEQYL.

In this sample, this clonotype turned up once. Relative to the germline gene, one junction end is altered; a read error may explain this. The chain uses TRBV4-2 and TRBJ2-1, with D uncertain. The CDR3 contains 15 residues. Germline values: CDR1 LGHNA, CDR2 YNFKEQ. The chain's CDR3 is CATSQDWSTGGEQSF. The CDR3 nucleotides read TGTGCCACCAGCCAAGATTGGAGTACCGGCGGTGAGCAGTCCTTC.

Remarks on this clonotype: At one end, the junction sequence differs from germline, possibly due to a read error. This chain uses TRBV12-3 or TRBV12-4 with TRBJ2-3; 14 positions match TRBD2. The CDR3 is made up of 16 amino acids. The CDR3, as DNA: TGTACCAGCACATGGGGACTAGCGGGAGTCGGCGATACGCAGTATTTT. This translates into CTSTWGLAGVGDTQYF.